These 11 T cell receptor beta chains originate from one sample sequenced in a study of cytomegalovirus exposure and HLA in healthy donors. PCR involved 60 Vbeta and 13 Jbeta primers. Generated by immunoSEQ multiplex PCR, the TCRdb table keeps only in-frame clones and is missing some. The sample lists approximately 180,000 clones; 84% were seen once. The sequencing input was PBMCs. These receptor sequences come from a girl aged 10-17 years in good health and CMV-seropositive.

This clone was seen a few times. The J gene is TRBJ2-7, the V gene TRBV7-3; D may be TRBD2 (5 bases). Germline assignment: CDR1 SGHTA and CDR2 FQGTGA. The ends were cut back, 5 bases at V and 7 bases at J, with 12 bases in the middle. The CDR3 is 12 amino acids. DNA for the CDR3: TGTGCCAGCAGCGATGACCGGACTGAGCAGTACTTC. Translating gives CASSDDRTEQYF.

CDR3 amino acids: CASRGQGSGELFF. CDR3 nucleotides: TGTGCCAGCAGGGGACAGGGTTCCGGGGAGCTGTTTTTT. V gene TRBV2 combines with J gene TRBJ2-2, with 9 bases that match TRBD1. The CDR3 covers 13 residues. V was pared by 6 bases and J by 6 bases, with 2 bases of the junction left unmatched. CDR1 SNHLY and CDR2 FYNNEI come from the germline V gene. The whole variable domain, remainder taken from reference TRBV2 and TRBJ2-2, is EPEVTQTPSHQVTQMGQEVILRCVPISNHLYFYWYRQILGQKVEFLVSFYNNEISEKSEIFDDQFSVERPDGSNFTLKIRSTKLEDSAMYFCASRGQGSGELFFGEGSRLTVL.

The chain employs TRBV6-5 and TRBJ1-5; 10 positions match TRBD1. This CDR3 is built from 15 residues. Germline assignment: CDR1 MNHEY and CDR2 SVGAGI. V gave up 6 bases and J gave up 2 bases; unmatched junction bases: 4. The chain's CDR3 is CASSRDRGGNQPQHF. CDR3 DNA sequence: TGTGCCAGCAGCCGGGACAGGGGTGGCAATCAGCCCCAGCATTTT.

The chain carries TRBV6-1 and TRBJ1-1; 9 bases align to TRBD1. The V gene end was trimmed by 5 bases and the J gene end by 5 bases; junction bases not matched to a gene: 6. Germline assignment: CDR1 MNHNS and CDR2 SASEGT. The CDR3 contains 14 residues. The CDR3 DNA reads as TGTGCCAGCAGTACGTGGACAGGGGTGACTGAAGCTTTCTTT. Encoded protein: CASSTWTGVTEAFF.

The rearrangement joins TRBV9 to TRBJ1-2, with D perhaps TRBD1 (5 bases). This CDR3 comprises 17 residues. CDR1 SGDLS and CDR2 YYNGEE come from the germline V gene. The V gene lost 0 bases and the J gene lost 4 bases, with 19 bases spanning the gap. In DNA form, the CDR3 reads TGTGCCAGCAGCGTAGGACAGTCGGGAGGCCGGCGCTATGGCTACACCTTC. The encoded protein is CASSVGQSGGRRYGYTF. Filled out from reference TRBV9 and TRBJ1-2, the complete variable domain reads DSGVTQTPKHLITATGQRVTLRCSPRSGDLSVYWYQQSLDQGLQFLIQYYNGEERAKGNILERFSAQQFPDLHSELNLSSLELGDSALYFCASSVGQSGGRRYGYTFGSGTRLTVV.

The chain couples TRBV6-5 to TRBJ2-7, with a tentative D call TRBD2 (5 bases). V lost 0 bases, J lost 4 bases, and 10 bases lay in between. The CDR3 consists of 14 residues. The germline CDR1 and CDR2 sequences are MNHEY and SVGAGI. The CDR3 protein is CASSYSIRDYEQYF. For the CDR3, the DNA is TGTGCCAGCAGTTACTCGATTCGGGATTACGAGCAGTACTTC.

V and J are TRBV27 and TRBJ1-1, with 12 positions matching TRBD1. Germline CDR1 MNHEY, CDR2 SMNVEV (reference sequence). The CDR3 contains 14 residues. V lost 3 bases and J lost 9; bases outside the gene matches: 5. The CDR3 reads CASSFLGQGAQAFF. CDR3 bases: TGTGCCAGCAGTTTCCTGGGACAGGGGGCGCAAGCTTTCTTT.

A note on this clone: Within the sample, other DNA sequences also encode this same CDR3. The rearrangement links TRBV6-1 to TRBJ2-1; TRBD2 matches 11 bases. Trimming took 2 bases from V and 8 from J; bases not matched to a gene: 5. The CDR3 covers 15 residues. Germline V gives CDR1 MNHNS, CDR2 SASEGT. In DNA, the CDR3 is TGTGCCAGCAGTGAAAGATTAGCGGGGGGGTATGAGCAGTTCTTC. As protein: CASSERLAGGYEQFF.

J is TRBJ2-2 and V is TRBV11-3; no clear D gene. In germline, CDR1 is SGHNT, CDR2 YENEEA. This CDR3 region has 16 residues. V lost 2 bases to trimming and J lost 1 base, with 11 bases between them. CDR3 DNA sequence: TGTGCCAGCAGCTTAAAACGCACGGTGAACACCGGGGAGCTGTTTTTT. Translating it yields CASSLKRTVNTGELFF.

This sequence joins TRBV9 and TRBJ2-3; 9 nucleotides agree with TRBD2. This CDR3 is built from 17 residues. J gave up 7 bases and V 0 bases, and 12 bases lay outside the gene matches. Germline CDR1 SGDLS, CDR2 YYNGEE. CDR3 sequence (DNA): TGTGCCAGCAGCGTAGAAGGCGGGGGGGCATCATCAAATACGCAGTATTTT. Its translation: CASSVEGGGASSNTQYF.

The V call is TRBV10-3, the J call TRBJ1-2, with 7 positions matching TRBD1. Germline V gene sequence: CDR1 ENHRY, CDR2 SYGVKD. J was trimmed by 8 bases and V by 9 bases; bases with no gene match: 15. This CDR3 has 14 residues. CDR3 in DNA: TGTGCCATAGCTCCGGGACAGTTGGGCAGAGGCTACACCTTC. Its protein is CAIAPGQLGRGYTF.